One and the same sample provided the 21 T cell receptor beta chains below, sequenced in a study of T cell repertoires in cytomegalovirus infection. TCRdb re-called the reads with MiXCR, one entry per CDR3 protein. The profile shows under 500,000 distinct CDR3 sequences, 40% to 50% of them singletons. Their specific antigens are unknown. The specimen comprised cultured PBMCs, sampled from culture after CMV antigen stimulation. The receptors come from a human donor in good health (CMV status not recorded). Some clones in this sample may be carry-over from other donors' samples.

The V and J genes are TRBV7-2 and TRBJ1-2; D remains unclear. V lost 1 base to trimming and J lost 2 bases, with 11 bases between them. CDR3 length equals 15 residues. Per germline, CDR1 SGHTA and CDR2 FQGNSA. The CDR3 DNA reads TGTGCCAGCAGCTTAGTAAGGGTCTTAAACTATGGCTACACCTTC. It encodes CASSLVRVLNYGYTF.

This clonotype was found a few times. This CDR3 is CASSYSGPLSSYEQYF. The CDR3 coding sequence is TGTGCCAGCAGTTACTCGGGACCTCTTAGCTCCTACGAGCAGTACTTC. The V and J genes are TRBV6-5 and TRBJ2-7; either TRBD1 or TRBD2 may supply D (5 bases each). The V end was cut by 0 bases, the J end by 0 bases, with 12 bases between. CDR1 MNHEY and CDR2 SVGAGI come from the germline V gene. The CDR3 length is 16 residues.

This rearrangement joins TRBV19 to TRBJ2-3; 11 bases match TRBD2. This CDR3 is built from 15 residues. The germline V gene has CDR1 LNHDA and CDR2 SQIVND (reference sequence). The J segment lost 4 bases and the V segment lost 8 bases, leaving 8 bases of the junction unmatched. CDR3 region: CASGLAGLAADTQYF. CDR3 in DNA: TGTGCCAGTGGACTAGCGGGCCTCGCGGCAGATACGCAGTATTTT.

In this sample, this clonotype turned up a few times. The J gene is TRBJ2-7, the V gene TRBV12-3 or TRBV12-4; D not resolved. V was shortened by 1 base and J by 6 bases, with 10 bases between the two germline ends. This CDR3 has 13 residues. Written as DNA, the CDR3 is TGTGCCAGCAGTTTAGTGGAGTCGAGCGAGCAGTACTTC. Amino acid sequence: CASSLVESSEQYF.

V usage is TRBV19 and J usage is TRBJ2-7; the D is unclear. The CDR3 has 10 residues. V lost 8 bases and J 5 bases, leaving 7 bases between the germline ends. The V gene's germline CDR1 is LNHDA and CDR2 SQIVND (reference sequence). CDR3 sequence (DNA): TGTGCCAGTGGAAATGACGAGCAGTACTTC. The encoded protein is CASGNDEQYF.

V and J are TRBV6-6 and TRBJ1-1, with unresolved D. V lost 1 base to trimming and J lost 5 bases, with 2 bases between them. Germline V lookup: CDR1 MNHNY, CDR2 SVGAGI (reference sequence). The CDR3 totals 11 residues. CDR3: CASSYFTEAFF. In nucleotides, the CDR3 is TGTGCCAGCAGTTACTTTACTGAAGCTTTCTTT.

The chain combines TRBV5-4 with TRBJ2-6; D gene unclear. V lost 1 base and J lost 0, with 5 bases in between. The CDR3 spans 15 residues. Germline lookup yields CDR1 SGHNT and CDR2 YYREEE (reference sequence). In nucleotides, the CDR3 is TGTGCCAGCAGCTTGCCCCTCTCTGGGGCCAACGTCCTGACTTTC. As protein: CASSLPLSGANVLTF.

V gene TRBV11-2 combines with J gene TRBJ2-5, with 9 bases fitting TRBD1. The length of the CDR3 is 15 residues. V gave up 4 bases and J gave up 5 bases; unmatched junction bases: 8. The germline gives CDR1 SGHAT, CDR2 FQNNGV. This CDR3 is CASSSRTGDLETQYF. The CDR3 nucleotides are TGTGCCAGCAGCTCGCGGACAGGGGACCTGGAGACCCAGTACTTC.

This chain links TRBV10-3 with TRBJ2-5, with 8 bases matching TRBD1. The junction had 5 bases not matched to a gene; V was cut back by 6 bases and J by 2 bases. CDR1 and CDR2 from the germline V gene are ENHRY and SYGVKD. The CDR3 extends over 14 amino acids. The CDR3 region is CAISPGTGQETQYF. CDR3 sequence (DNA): TGTGCCATCAGCCCTGGGACAGGACAAGAGACCCAGTACTTC.

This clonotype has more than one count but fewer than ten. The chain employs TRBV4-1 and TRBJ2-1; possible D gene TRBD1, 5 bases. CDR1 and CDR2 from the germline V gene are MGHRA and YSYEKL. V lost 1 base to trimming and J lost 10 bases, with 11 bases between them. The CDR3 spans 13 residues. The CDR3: CASSQVIWGEQFF. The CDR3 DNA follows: TGCGCCAGCAGCCAAGTAATTTGGGGCGAGCAGTTCTTC.

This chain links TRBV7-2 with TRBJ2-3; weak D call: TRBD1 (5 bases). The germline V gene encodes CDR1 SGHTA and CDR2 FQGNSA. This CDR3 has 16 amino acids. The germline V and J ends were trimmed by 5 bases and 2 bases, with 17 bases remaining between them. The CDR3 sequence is CASSPWGGENTDTQYF. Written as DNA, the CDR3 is TGTGCCAGCAGCCCGTGGGGCGGAGAGAACACAGATACGCAGTATTTT. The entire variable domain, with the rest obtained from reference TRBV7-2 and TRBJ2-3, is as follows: GAGVSQSPSNKVTEKGKDVELRCDPISGHTALYWYRQSLGQGLEFLIYFQGNSAPDKSGLPSDRFSAERTGGSVSTLTIQRTQQEDSAVYLCASSPWGGENTDTQYFGPGTRLTVL.

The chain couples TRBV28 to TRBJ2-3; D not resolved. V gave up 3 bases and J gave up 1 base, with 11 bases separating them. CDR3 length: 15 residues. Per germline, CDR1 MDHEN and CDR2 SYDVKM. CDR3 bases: TGTGCCAGCAGTTTGCCGCTGGTGGGCACAGATACGCAGTATTTT. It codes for CASSLPLVGTDTQYF.

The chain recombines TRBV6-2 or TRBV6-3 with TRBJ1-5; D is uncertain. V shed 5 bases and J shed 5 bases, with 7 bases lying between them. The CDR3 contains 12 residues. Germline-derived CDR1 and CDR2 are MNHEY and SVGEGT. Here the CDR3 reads CASSHQYQPQHF. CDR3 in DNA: TGTGCCAGCAGTCATCAATATCAGCCCCAGCATTTT.

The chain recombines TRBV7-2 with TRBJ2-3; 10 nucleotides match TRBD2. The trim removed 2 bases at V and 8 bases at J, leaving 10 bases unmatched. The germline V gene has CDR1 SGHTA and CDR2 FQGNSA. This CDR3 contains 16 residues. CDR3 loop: CASSLILVAGGVTQYF. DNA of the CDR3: TGTGCCAGCAGCTTAATCCTGGTAGCGGGGGGTGTTACGCAGTATTTT. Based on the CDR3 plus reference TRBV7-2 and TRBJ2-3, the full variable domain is GAGVSQSPSNKVTEKGKDVELRCDPISGHTALYWYRQSLGQGLEFLIYFQGNSAPDKSGLPSDRFSAERTGGSVSTLTIQRTQQEDSAVYLCASSLILVAGGVTQYFGPGTRLTVL.

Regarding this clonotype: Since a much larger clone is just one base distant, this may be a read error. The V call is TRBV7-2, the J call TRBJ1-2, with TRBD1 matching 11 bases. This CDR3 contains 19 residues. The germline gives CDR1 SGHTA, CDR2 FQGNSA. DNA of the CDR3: TGTGCCAGCAGCTCCGGAGCGACGGGGACAGGGGGTTCTGGCTATGGCTACATCTTC. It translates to CASSSGATGTGGSGYGYIF. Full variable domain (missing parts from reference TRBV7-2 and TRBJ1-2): GAGVSQSPSNKVTEKGKDVELRCDPISGHTALYWYRQSLGQGLEFLIYFQGNSAPDKSGLPSDRFSAERTGGSVSTLTIQRTQQEDSAVYLCASSSGATGTGGSGYGYIFGSGTRLTVV.

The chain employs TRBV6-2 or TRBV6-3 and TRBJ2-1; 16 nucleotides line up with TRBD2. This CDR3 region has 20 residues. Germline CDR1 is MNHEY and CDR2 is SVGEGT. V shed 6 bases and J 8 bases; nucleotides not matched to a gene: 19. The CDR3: CASRGTSGRAWAQGRDEQFF. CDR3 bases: TGTGCCAGCAGGGGGACTAGCGGGAGGGCCTGGGCTCAGGGACGGGATGAGCAGTTCTTC.

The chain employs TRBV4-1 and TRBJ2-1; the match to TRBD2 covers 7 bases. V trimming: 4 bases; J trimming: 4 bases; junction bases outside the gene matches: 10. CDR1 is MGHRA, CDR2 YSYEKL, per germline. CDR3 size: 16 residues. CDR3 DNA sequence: TGCGCCAGCAGCCCCCGCCTCTGGACTAGTTACAATGAGCAGTTCTTC. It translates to CASSPRLWTSYNEQFF.

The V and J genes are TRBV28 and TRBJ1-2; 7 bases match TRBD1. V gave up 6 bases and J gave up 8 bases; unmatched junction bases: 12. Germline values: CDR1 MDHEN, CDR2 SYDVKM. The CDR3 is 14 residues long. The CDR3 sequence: CASRTLGQAGGYTF. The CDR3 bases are TGTGCCAGCAGAACCCTCGGACAGGCGGGCGGCTACACCTTC.

The CDR3 nucleotides are TGTGCCAGCAGCTTAGGTGCGGGGGCCGATCAGCCCCAGCATTTT. This encodes CASSLGAGADQPQHF. This chain uses TRBV7-2 with TRBJ1-5, with D maybe TRBD1 (6 bases). V gave up 1 base and J gave up 5 bases, with 12 bases separating them. This CDR3 is built from 15 residues. The germline V gene has CDR1 SGHTA and CDR2 FQGNSA. Full variable domain (rest looked up from reference TRBV7-2 and TRBJ1-5): GAGVSQSPSNKVTEKGKDVELRCDPISGHTALYWYRQSLGQGLEFLIYFQGNSAPDKSGLPSDRFSAERTGGSVSTLTIQRTQQEDSAVYLCASSLGAGADQPQHFGDGTRLSIL.

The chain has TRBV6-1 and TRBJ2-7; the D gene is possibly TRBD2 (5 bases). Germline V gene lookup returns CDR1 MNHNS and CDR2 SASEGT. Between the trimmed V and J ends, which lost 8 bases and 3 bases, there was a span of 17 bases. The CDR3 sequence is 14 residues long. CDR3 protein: CASQSGTSIYEQYF. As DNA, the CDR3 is TGTGCCAGCCAGAGCGGAACTTCAATCTACGAGCAGTACTTC.

CDR3 coding DNA: TGTGCCAGCAGTTACCCCCGCAGGGGGAATGAAAAACTGTTTTTT. This translates into CASSYPRRGNEKLFF. The chain combines TRBV6-2 or TRBV6-3 with TRBJ1-4, with 7 bases fitting TRBD1. After removal of 2 bases from V and 5 bases from J, the junction contained 5 bases not matched to a gene. The germline V gene has CDR1 MNHEY and CDR2 SVGEGT. There are 15 residues in the CDR3.